These T cell receptor beta chains were read from a single sample in a study of early T cells in non-severe SARS-CoV-2 infection. One entry per CDR3 protein, called by TCRdb with MiXCR from the 5' RACE reads. The repertoire includes under 50,000 distinct CDR3 sequences, 23% of them detected once, and approximately 4.4% sits in the top ten. This material consisted of whole blood, taken at baseline. These receptors came from an adult who was a healthcare worker with PCR-confirmed SARS-CoV-2 infection or an uninfected control (not recorded which). CDR3s include the opening cysteine and the closing phenylalanine or tryptophan. Only part of the rows carry a size: once, few, many, or a class if the clone is expanded.

v_gene: TRBV3-1; j_gene: TRBJ2-1; abundance: -; CDR3aa: CASSQGPSSYNEQFF
v_gene: TRBV7-9; j_gene: TRBJ1-4; abundance: -; CDR3aa: CASSAGDSAPSF
v_gene: TRBV18; j_gene: TRBJ1-1; abundance: -; CDR3aa: CASSPNSDREAFF
v_gene: TRBV10-1; j_gene: TRBJ2-3; abundance: -; CDR3aa: CASSARPSAPDTQYF
v_gene: TRBV18; j_gene: TRBJ1-2; abundance: few; CDR3aa: CASSPGDDYGYTF
v_gene: TRBV2; j_gene: TRBJ2-1; abundance: -; CDR3aa: CASRGMALNEQFF
v_gene: TRBV9; j_gene: TRBJ2-6; abundance: few; CDR3aa: CASRGAFSGANVLTF
v_gene: TRBV9; j_gene: TRBJ2-3; abundance: -; CDR3aa: CASSVGSGGAGDTQYF
v_gene: TRBV6-5; j_gene: TRBJ1-2; abundance: -; CDR3aa: CASSSPTGMGYTF
v_gene: TRBV12-3/TRBV12-4; j_gene: TRBJ2-2; abundance: -; CDR3aa: CASRLTSSDTGELFF
v_gene: TRBV4-3; j_gene: TRBJ1-3; abundance: few; CDR3aa: CASSQETYSGNTIYF